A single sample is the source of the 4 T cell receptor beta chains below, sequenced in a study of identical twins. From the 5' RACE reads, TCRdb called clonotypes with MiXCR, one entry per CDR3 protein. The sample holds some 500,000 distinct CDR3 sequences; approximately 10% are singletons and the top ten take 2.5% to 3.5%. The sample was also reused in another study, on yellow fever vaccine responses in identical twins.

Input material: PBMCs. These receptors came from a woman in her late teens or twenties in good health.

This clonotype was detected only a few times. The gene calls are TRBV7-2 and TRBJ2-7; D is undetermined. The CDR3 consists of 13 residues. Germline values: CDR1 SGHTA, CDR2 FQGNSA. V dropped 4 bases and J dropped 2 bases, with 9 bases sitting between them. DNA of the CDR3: TGTGCCAGCAGCTCGAGCGCTGCCTACGAGCAGTACTTC. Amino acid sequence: CASSSSAAYEQYF. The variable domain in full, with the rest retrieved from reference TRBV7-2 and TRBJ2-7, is GAGVSQSPSNKVTEKGKDVELRCDPISGHTALYWYRQSLGQGLEFLIYFQGNSAPDKSGLPSDRFSAERTGGSVSTLTIQRTQQEDSAVYLCASSSSAAYEQYFGPGTRLTVT.

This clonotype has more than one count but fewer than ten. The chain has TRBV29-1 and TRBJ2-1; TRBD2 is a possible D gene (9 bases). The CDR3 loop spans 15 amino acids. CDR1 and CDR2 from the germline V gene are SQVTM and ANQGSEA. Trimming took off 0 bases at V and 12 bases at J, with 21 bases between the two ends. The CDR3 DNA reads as TGCAGCGTTGAAGATTCTAGCGGGACAGGTGTAGGGCAGTTCTTC. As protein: CSVEDSSGTGVGQFF.

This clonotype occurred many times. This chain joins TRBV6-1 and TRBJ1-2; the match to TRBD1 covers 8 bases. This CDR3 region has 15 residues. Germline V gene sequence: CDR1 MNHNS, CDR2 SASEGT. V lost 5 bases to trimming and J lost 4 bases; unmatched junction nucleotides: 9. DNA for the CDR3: TGTGCCAGCAGTCAAACCCAGGGGGCCCGCTATGGCTACACCTTC. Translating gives CASSQTQGARYGYTF.

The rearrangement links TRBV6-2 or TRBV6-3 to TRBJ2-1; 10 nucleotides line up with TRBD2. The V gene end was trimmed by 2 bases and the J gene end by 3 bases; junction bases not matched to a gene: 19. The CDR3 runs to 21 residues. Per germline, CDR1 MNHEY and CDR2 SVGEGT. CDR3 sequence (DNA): TGTGCCAGCAGTTACACGCCCCAAGGTGGGACTAGCGACCGAGACTACAATGAGCAGTTCTTC. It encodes CASSYTPQGGTSDRDYNEQFF.